The T cell receptor (beta chain) under discussion was sequenced for a study of cytomegalovirus exposure and HLA in healthy donors. For the study at large: Prior work identified about 120 million unique TCR beta sequences in about 179 million T cells. The study, taken as a whole, reports: Of the V segments, some could not be distinguished, including TRBV6-2 and TRBV6-3, and were excluded. In vitro confirmation showed a few CMV-associated chains to be CMV antigen specific.

The length of the CDR3 is 13 residues. V lost 2 bases and J lost 16, with 17 bases in between. CDR1 is MNHEY, CDR2 SVGAGI, per germline. The primer mix had 60 Vbeta and 13 Jbeta primers. The method was immunoSEQ multiplex PCR; TCRdb's version includes in-frame clones alone and lacks a portion of them. The top ten clones hold over 1.3% of a sample with around 140,000 clones, approximately 77% of them seen once. Regarding this clone: Antigen specificity is unknown.

This chain connects TRBV6-5 to TRBJ1-4; D gene ambiguous. This receptor was taken from a woman in her forties in good health and CMV-seronegative. The specimen was PBMCs. The CDR3 spells CASSYGRDGSRFF. The CDR3 region has the DNA TGTGCCAGCAGTTACGGGAGGGATGGGTCGAGGTTTTTT.